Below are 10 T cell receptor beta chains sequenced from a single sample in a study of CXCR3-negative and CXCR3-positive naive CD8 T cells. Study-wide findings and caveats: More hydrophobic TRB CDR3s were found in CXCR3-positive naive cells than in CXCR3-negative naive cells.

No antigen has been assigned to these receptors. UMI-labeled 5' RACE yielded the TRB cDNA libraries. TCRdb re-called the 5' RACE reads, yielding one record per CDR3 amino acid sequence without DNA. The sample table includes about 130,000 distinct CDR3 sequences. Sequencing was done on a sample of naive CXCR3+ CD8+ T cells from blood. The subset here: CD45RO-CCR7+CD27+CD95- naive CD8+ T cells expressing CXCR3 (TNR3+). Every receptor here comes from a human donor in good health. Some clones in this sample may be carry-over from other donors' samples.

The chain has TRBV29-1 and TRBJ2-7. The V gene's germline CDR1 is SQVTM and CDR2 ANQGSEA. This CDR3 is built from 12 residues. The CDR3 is CSVVAASYEQYF.

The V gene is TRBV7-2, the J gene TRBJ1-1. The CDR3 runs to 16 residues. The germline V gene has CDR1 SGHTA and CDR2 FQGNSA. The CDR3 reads CASSPRDLAENTEAFF. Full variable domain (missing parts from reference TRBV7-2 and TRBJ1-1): GAGVSQSPSNKVTEKGKDVELRCDPISGHTALYWYRQSLGQGLEFLIYFQGNSAPDKSGLPSDRFSAERTGGSVSTLTIQRTQQEDSAVYLCASSPRDLAENTEAFFGQGTRLTVV.

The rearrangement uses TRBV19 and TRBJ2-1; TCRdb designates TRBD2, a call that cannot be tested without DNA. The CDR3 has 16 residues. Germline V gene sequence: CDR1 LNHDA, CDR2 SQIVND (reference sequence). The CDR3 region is CASSKRRTLGDNEQFF. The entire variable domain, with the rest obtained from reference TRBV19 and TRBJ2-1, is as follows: DGGITQSPKYLFRKEGQNVTLSCEQNLNHDAMYWYRQDPGQGLRLIYYSQIVNDFQKGDIAEGYSVSREKKESFPLTVTSAQKNPTAFYLCASSKRRTLGDNEQFFGPGTRLTVL.

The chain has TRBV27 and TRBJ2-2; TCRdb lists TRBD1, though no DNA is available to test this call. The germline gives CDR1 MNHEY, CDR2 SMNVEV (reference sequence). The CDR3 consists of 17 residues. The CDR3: CASSWRGPGRGTGELFF.

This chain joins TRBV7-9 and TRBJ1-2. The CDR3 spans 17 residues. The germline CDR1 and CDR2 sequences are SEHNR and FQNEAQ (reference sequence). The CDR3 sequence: CASSLGPAGASGSGYTF.

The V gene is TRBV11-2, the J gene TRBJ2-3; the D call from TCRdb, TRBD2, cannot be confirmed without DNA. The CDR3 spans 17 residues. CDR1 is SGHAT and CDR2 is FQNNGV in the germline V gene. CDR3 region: CASSLAGTSDYTDTQHF.

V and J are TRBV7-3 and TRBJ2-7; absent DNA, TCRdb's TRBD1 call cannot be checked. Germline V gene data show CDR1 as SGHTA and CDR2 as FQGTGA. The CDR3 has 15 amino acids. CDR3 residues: CASSLFGGQGDEQYF.

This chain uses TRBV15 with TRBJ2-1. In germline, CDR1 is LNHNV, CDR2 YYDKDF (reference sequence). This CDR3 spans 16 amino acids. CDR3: CATSRDNLGKYNEQFF.

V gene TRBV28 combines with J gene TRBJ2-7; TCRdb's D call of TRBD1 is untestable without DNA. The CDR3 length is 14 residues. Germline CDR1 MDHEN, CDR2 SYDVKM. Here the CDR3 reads CASSSGTGYYEQYF.

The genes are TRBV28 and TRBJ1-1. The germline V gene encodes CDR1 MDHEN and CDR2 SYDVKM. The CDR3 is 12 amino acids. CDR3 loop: CASSPASTEAFF. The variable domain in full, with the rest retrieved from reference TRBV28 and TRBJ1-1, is DVKVTQSSRYLVKRTGEKVFLECVQDMDHENMFWYRQDPGLGLRLIYFSYDVKMKEKGDIPEGYSVSREKKERFSLILESASTNQTSMYLCASSPASTEAFFGQGTRLTVV.